This T cell receptor beta chain was captured by sequencing in a study of blood T cell repertoires in COVID-19. Study as a whole: Sources were T cells, B-cell-depleted T cells, or PBMCs; the material itself was cDNA or gDNA.

Original data processing: Using reference gene primer amplification, nucleated cell counts were estimated. Clones were sequenced by immunoSEQ multiplex PCR, and TCRdb holds only the in-frame ones, with some missing. The V and J calls and clone size are taken from that table; D and trimming were inferred from the DNA. This table holds 130,000 to 150,000 clones, approximately 80% found once. V shed 3 bases and J shed 4 bases, with 13 bases lying between them. This CDR3 is 14 amino acids long. The germline gives CDR1 SGHTA, CDR2 FQGNSA. The chain carries TRBV7-2 and TRBJ2-7; D is possibly TRBD2 (6 bases). The receptor's source is a human donor in a cohort sampled during active COVID-19. Sequencing used peripheral blood. CDR3 DNA sequence: TGTGCCAGCAGCTTTCGGGGGAGAGTATACGAGCAGTACTTC. Encoded protein: CASSFRGRVYEQYF. The complete variable domain, with remaining parts taken from reference TRBV7-2 and TRBJ2-7, reads GAGVSQSPSNKVTEKGKDVELRCDPISGHTALYWYRQSLGQGLEFLIYFQGNSAPDKSGLPSDRFSAERTGGSVSTLTIQRTQQEDSAVYLCASSFRGRVYEQYFGPGTRLTVT.